Following are 4 T cell receptor beta chains from one sample sequenced in a study of T cell repertoires in cytomegalovirus infection. TCRdb ran MiXCR on the reads and lists one entry per CDR3 protein. The sample lists approximately 910,000 distinct CDR3 sequences, roughly 30% occurring once. The antigens of these receptors remain unknown. The source was cultured CD8+ T cells from PBMCs, collected from culture after CMV antigen stimulation. Source of these receptors: a human donor in good health (CMV status not recorded). Some clones in this sample may be carry-over from other donors' samples.

This clonotype has more than one count but fewer than ten. This chain connects TRBV7-9 to TRBJ1-2; D unresolved. Per the germline V gene, CDR1 is SEHNR and CDR2 is FQNEAQ (reference sequence). V shed 1 base and J shed 3 bases, with 9 bases lying between them. CDR3 length: 14 amino acids. For the CDR3, the DNA is TGTGCCAGCAGCTTAGGAACAGCTCACTATGGCTACACCTTC. Encoded protein: CASSLGTAHYGYTF. The variable domain in full, with the rest retrieved from reference TRBV7-9 and TRBJ1-2, is DTGVSQNPRHKITKRGQNVTFRCDPISEHNRLYWYRQTLGQGPEFLTYFQNEAQLEKSRLLSDRFSAERPKGSFSTLEIQRTEQGDSAMYLCASSLGTAHYGYTFGSGTRLTVV.

The V gene is TRBV5-1, the J gene TRBJ2-7, with 13 positions matching TRBD2. Trimming removed 0 bases from V and 6 bases from J; junction bases left unmatched: 6. This CDR3 spans 16 amino acids. The germline V gene encodes CDR1 SGHRS and CDR2 YFSETQ. The CDR3 sequence: CASSLARTSGGTEQYF. In nucleotides, the CDR3 is TGCGCCAGCAGCTTGGCCCGGACTAGCGGGGGAACCGAGCAGTACTTC.

This clonotype occurred many times. The chain carries TRBV7-2 and TRBJ2-7; 9 bases agree with TRBD1. The V segment lost 0 bases and the J segment 5 bases; nucleotides outside the gene matches: 2. In germline, CDR1 is SGHTA, CDR2 FQGNSA. The CDR3 length is 14 residues. Here the CDR3 reads CASSLADRGNEQYF. The CDR3 DNA reads TGTGCCAGCAGCTTAGCGGACAGGGGCAACGAGCAGTACTTC.

The genes are TRBV5-1 and TRBJ2-6, with D tentatively TRBD2 (6 bases). The CDR3 totals 17 residues. Trimming took off 4 bases at V and 0 bases at J, with 14 bases between the two ends. Per the germline V gene, CDR1 is SGHRS and CDR2 is YFSETQ. The CDR3 DNA follows: TGCGCCAGCAGCGGCGGGACCGCCGACTCTGGGGCCAACGTCCTGACTTTC. This codes for CASSGGTADSGANVLTF.